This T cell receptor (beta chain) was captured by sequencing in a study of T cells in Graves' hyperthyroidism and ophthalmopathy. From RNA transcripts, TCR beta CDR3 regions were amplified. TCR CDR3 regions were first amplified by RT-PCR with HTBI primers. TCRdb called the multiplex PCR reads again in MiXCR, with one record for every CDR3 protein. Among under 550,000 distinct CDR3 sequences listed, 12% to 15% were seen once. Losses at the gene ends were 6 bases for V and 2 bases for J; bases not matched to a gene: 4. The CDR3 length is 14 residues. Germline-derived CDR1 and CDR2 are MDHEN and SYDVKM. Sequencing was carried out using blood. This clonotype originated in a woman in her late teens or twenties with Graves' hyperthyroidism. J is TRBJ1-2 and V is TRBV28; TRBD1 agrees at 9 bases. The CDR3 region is CASRVTGGNYGYTF. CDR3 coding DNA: TGTGCCAGCAGGGTAACAGGGGGCAACTATGGCTACACCTTC.